This TCR beta chain stems from a study of shared clonotypes between healthy human individuals (dated by TCRdb to the early 2020s). Looking at the study overall: The cohort included three men and a couple of women between 18 and 49 years of age. Per donor, three plates each were used for CD4 naive and CD4 memory, two for CD8 naive, and one for CD8 memory. To estimate repertoire size and how much clonotypes are shared between individuals, the study performed deep sequencing of blood TCR repertoires from five healthy adults. To increase sequencing depth and limit assay-specific biases, TCR repertoire library preparation and sequencing were carried out by different laboratories using diverse techniques. Per donor, leukapheresis produced somewhere between about 0.85 and 8.9 billion PBMCs.

TCR CDR3 regions were amplified from genomic DNA by multiplex PCR using the deep immunoSEQ assay. Extracted genomic DNA from each cell subset was distributed evenly across all wells of several immunoSEQ 96-well plates, and each plate was treated as a replicate. Each replicate PCR for sorted subsets received about 220 ng genomic DNA, equal to about 30,000 T cell genomes. Purified libraries were measured with a Qubit 3.0 fluorometer, size-checked on a Bioanalyzer 2100, and measured again with the KAPA Library Quantification kit. A separate single-read 150-cycle Illumina NextSeq 550 flow cell was used to sequence each immunoSEQ 96-well plate. As for how the authors treated the data: The immunoSEQ output contained only junctional sequences without quality scores, so filtering could not match that applied to full-length reads. Sequences were annotated with PyIR, a Python wrapper for IgBLAST v1.9, and V/J genes and CDR3 were assigned using IMGT germline references. Reads were filtered out if the reads had weak V/J assignments (E-value above 1e-6), no CDR3, stop codons, out-of-frame junctions, or ambiguous translated residues. V3J clonotypes were defined by identical inferred V gene, J gene, and CDR3 amino acid sequence. The percentage overlap between two repertoires was calculated by dividing the number of shared unique clonotypes by the size of the smaller repertoire. Richness of each repertoire was evaluated using RTK rarefaction, the Chao1 estimator, and Recon v2.1 estimates of unobserved clonotypes. Generation probabilities were computed with OLGA for all TCRbeta clonotypes obtained by the gDNA method from a few donors. TCRdb's version of the immuneACCESS table is confined to in-frame rearrangements and falls short of the full clone set. An unresolved V gene accounts for under half of the shortfall where checked; the remainder is of unknown origin. That table is the source of V, J and clone size, and D and trimming were worked out from the DNA. This sample lists 2 million to 2.5 million clones; about 94% were detected once. In total, the top ten clones hold 0.13% of the sample.

Here is what the overall study found, with its caveats: Pairwise subsampling led to the expectation that sequencing depth would affect the degree of clonotype sharing among donors. About 4.5% of naive CD4, around 4% of naive CD8, 2.3% of memory CD4, and about 0.4% of memory CD8 clonotypes were shared across a few donors. Estimated clonotype richness was generally larger for naive than for memory subsets. Because the study included a small number of donors, the genetic and exposure-history diversity represented was limited. Only blood was sampled, and tissue TCR repertoires likely differ from those in blood. Rarefaction of sorted-subset datasets indicated incomplete sequencing despite the large sequencing depth. Compared with non-shared clonotypes, clonotypes shared by all four sorted-subset donors had higher generation probabilities.

The donors were healthy, HIV-negative adults who had no recently reported acute infections or vaccinations. All donors were Caucasian adults living in Nashville, Tennessee, USA. CD4+ T cells were enriched through magnetic negative selection, after which naive cells were positively selected on CD45RA and the remaining negative fraction served as the memory subset. After blood collection by leukapheresis, PBMCs were isolated using Ficoll-Histopaque density gradient centrifugation and then cryopreserved in the vapor phase of liquid nitrogen. Purity and quantity of every magnetically sorted T cell population were checked by analytical flow cytometry. Genomic DNA was isolated from every sorted fraction and measured by UV absorbance on a Nanodrop 2000c. There are 15 amino acids in the CDR3, from cysteine to phenylalanine inclusive. Of the read, only the CDR3 DNA is kept; its 45 bases are in frame from base 1. CDR1 SGHRS and CDR2 YFSETQ were looked up in the germline V gene. V is shortened by 0 bases, J by 0 bases, and the region joining them spans 9 bases.

Comments on this clone: Its antigen remains unidentified. No much larger clone is present one base from it, and per-base qualities are unavailable. Other DNA sequences from this sample encode an identical CDR3 as well.

The origin of this receptor is a man in his late teens or twenties in good health. The chain uses TRBV5-1 and TRBJ1-1, with the identity of the D gene unclear. Sequencing used naive CD4+ T cells sorted from blood. The cell subset or site label here, explained by the study, means: CD45RA+ positively selected. The CDR3: CASSLEGRMNTEAFF. The DNA reads TGCGCCAGCAGCTTGGAAGGGAGGATGAACACTGAAGCTTTCTTT.